This TCR beta chain appears in the sequencing data of a study of PD-1 blockade in classical Hodgkin lymphoma. Study-wide points: TCR diversity in CD4+, not CD8+, cells rose significantly by C4D1.

Relapse was seen in all patients after autologous stem cell transplantation, and brentuximab vedotin exposure was variable. Generated by immunoSEQ multiplex PCR, the TCRdb table keeps only in-frame clones and is missing some. The table shows 80,000 to 100,000 clones, with roughly 89% occurring only once. On this clone itself: No antigen is known for it.

Germline values: CDR1 ENHRY, CDR2 SYGVKD. After removal of 7 bases from V and 0 bases from J, the junction contained 5 bases not matched to a gene. There are 15 residues in the CDR3. This rearrangement joins TRBV10-3 to TRBJ2-3; 9 bases agree with TRBD1. The sample in question was peripheral blood mononuclear cells (PBMCs), obtained at baseline. The receptor's source is a human donor with classical Hodgkin lymphoma. The CDR3 DNA reads TGTGCCATCAACCCGGGACAGGGTAGCACAGATACGCAGTATTTT. Amino acids: CAINPGQGSTDTQYF.